A selection of T cell receptor beta chains follows, all from one sample in a study of circulating tumor DNA in untreated peripheral T-cell lymphoma. Sequenced by immunoSEQ multiplex PCR; TCRdb stores in-frame clones only, minus some. The table has about 7,000 clones, roughly 80% seen once. Source material: tumor tissue. Source of these receptors: a human donor with peripheral T-cell lymphoma. The CDR3 runs from the conserved cysteine through the conserved F or W. D genes are given only for firm matches. A row's size may be missing; if present it is once, few, many or a size class.

-	TRBJ2-7	TRBV28	-	CASRPLGTYEQYF	TGTGCCAGCAGACCACTAGGGACCTACGAGCAGTACTTC
-	TRBJ2-2	TRBV29-1	-	CSVSHRANTGELFF	TGCAGCGTTTCCCACAGGGCGAACACCGGGGAGCTGTTTTTT
-	TRBJ1-3	TRBV19	few	CASSYMIGRSGNTIYF	TGTGCCAGTAGCTATATGATAGGACGGTCTGGAAACACCATATATTTT
-	TRBJ1-4	TRBV30	-	CAWSVLGRTPTNEKLFF	TGTGCCTGGAGTGTATTGGGGAGAACACCAACTAATGAAAAACTGTTTTTT
-	TRBJ2-1	TRBV1	-	CASSQGSGRGYNEQFF	TGCGCCAGCAGCCAAGGCTCCGGGAGGGGCTACAATGAGCAGTTCTTC
TRBD1	TRBJ1-5	TRBV28	-	CASSLGYGQGVQPQHF	TGTGCCAGCAGTTTAGGGTATGGACAGGGCGTCCAGCCCCAGCATTTT
-	TRBJ1-5	TRBV28	once	CASRPRTTGWQPQHF	TGTGCCAGCAGGCCCCGGACAACCGGGTGGCAGCCCCAGCATTTT
-	TRBJ2-7	TRBV19	-	CASSLSLGFYEQYF	TGTGCCAGTAGTCTGTCCCTAGGGTTCTACGAGCAGTACTTC
TRBD1	TRBJ2-5	TRBV28	-	CASSPGGAETQYF	TGTGCCAGCAGCCCAGGGGGCGCAGAGACCCAGTACTTC
-	TRBJ2-7	TRBV29-1	-	CSVESGYEQYF	TGCAGCGTTGAATCTGGCTACGAGCAGTACTTC
TRBD1	TRBJ1-2	TRBV6-8	-	CASGAGQGYGYTF	TGTGCCAGCGGGGCGGGACAGGGCTATGGCTACACCTTC
-	TRBJ2-2	TRBV6-8	once	CASSRLSVGTGELFF	TGTGCCAGCAGCCGCCTCTCGGTAGGCACCGGGGAGCTGTTTTTT
TRBD2	TRBJ2-1	TRBV10-2	-	CASSEHPGRDNEQFF	TGCGCCAGCAGTGAGCATCCAGGGAGGGATAATGAGCAGTTCTTC
-	TRBJ2-1	TRBV11-3	few	CASSLGLSNANEQFF	TGTGCCAGCAGCTTAGGACTCTCGAACGCCAATGAGCAGTTCTTC
TRBD2	TRBJ2-2	TRBV5-1	-	CASSQIAGTSELFF	TGCGCCAGCAGCCAAATAGCGGGAACCTCGGAGCTGTTTTTT
TRBD1	TRBJ1-4	TRBV11-3	-	CASSLGQGLGNEKLFF	TGTGCCAGCAGCTTAGGACAGGGGTTGGGTAATGAAAAACTGTTTTTT
-	TRBJ2-1	TRBV19	-	CASSMSFGFRGNEQFF	TGTGCCAGTAGTATGTCTTTTGGTTTCAGGGGCAATGAGCAGTTCTTC
-	TRBJ1-4	TRBV6-8	-	CASREDPTSEKLFF	TGTGCCAGCAGGGAGGACCCAACTAGTGAAAAACTGTTTTTT